This TCR beta chain appears in the sequencing data of a study of shared clonotypes between healthy human individuals. The germline CDR1 and CDR2 sequences are GTSNPN and SVGIG (reference sequence). V lost 2 bases and J lost 2, with 17 bases in between. The CDR3 length is 16 residues. Generated by immunoSEQ multiplex PCR, the TCRdb table keeps only in-frame clones and is missing some. Among approximately 2.1 million clones listed, just over 90% were seen once. The clonotype comes from a man aged 18 to 30 in good health. Some clones in this sample may be carry-over from other donors' samples. J is TRBJ2-3 and V is TRBV30; D perhaps matches TRBD2 (6 bases). The source material was naive CD4+ T cells from PBMCs. Subset denoted: CD45RA+ positively selected. The CDR3 sequence is CAWSRGGGDFTDTQYF. The CDR3 region has the DNA TGTGCCTGGAGTAGGGGAGGCGGCGATTTCACAGATACGCAGTATTTT.